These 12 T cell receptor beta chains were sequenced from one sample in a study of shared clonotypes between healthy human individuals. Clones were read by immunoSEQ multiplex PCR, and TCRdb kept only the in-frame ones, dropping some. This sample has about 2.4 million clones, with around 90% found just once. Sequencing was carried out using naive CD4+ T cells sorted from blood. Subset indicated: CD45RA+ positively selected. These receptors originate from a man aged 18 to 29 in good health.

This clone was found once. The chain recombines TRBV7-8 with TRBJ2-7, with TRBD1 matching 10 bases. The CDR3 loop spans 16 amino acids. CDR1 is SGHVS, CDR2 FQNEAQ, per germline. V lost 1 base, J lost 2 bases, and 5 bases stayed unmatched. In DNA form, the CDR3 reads TGTGCCAGCAGCTTAGTTATGACAGGGGGCACCTACGAGCAGTACTTC. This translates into CASSLVMTGGTYEQYF.

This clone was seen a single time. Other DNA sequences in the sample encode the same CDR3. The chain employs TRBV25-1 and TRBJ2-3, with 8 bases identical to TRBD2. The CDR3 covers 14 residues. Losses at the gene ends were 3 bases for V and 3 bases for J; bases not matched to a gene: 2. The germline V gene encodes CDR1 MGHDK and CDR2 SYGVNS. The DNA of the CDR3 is TGTGCCAGCAGTGATCCGGGAGGGACAGATACGCAGTATTTT. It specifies CASSDPGGTDTQYF.

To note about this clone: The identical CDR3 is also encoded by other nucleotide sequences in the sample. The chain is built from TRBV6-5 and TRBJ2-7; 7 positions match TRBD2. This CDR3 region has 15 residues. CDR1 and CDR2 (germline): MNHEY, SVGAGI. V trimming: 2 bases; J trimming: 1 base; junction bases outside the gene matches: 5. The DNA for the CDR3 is TGTGCCAGCAGTTACGACGGACTAGGGTCCTACGAGCAGTACTTC. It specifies CASSYDGLGSYEQYF.

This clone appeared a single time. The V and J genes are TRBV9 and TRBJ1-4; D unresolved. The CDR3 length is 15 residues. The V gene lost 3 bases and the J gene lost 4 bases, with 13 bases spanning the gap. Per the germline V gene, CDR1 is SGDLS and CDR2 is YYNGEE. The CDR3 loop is CASSAEAGFNEKLFF. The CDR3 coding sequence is TGTGCCAGCAGCGCCGAGGCGGGGTTTAATGAAAAACTGTTTTTT.

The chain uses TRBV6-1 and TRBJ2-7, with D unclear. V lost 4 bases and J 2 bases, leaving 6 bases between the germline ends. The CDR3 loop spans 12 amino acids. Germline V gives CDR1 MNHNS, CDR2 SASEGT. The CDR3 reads CASSAIPYEQYF. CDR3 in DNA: TGTGCCAGCAGTGCCATCCCCTACGAGCAGTACTTC.

The CDR3 reads CAWKDRAGQPQHF. DNA of the CDR3: TGTGCCTGGAAGGACCGCGCCGGGCAGCCCCAGCATTTT. The V and J genes are TRBV30 and TRBJ1-5; D uncertain. The germline V and J ends were trimmed by 4 bases and 7 bases, with 14 bases remaining between them. Germline CDR1 GTSNPN, CDR2 SVGIG (reference sequence). This CDR3 is built from 13 residues.

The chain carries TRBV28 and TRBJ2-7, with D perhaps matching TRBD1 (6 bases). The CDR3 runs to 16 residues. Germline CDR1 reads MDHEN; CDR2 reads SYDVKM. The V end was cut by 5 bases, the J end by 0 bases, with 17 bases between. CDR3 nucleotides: TGTGCCAGCAGTCCTCCTAACACAGGGTTCTCCTACGAGCAGTACTTC. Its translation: CASSPPNTGFSYEQYF.

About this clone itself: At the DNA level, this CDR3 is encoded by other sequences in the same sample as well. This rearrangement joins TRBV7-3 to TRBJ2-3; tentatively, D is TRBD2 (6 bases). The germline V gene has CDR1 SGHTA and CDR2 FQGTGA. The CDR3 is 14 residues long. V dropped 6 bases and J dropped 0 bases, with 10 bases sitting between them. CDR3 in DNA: TGTGCCAGCAGTCCGGGGGTGAGCACAGATACGCAGTATTTT. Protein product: CASSPGVSTDTQYF.

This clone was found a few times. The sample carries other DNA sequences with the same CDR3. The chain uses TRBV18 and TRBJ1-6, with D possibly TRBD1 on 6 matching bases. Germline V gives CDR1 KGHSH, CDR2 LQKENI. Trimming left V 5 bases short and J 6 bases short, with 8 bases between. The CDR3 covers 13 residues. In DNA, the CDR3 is TGTGCCAGCTCATCGGACAGTAATTCACCCCTCCACTTT. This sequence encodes CASSSDSNSPLHF.

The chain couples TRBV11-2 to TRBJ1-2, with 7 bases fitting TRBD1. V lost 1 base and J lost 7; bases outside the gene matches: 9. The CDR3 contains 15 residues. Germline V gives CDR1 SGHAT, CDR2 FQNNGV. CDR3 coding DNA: TGTGCCAGCAGCTTAGTGGACAGGTTCCTCTTTGGCTACACCTTC. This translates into CASSLVDRFLFGYTF.

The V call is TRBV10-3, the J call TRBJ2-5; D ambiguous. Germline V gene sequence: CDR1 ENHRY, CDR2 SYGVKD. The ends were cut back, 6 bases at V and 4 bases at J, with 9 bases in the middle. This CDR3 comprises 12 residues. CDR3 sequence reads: CAIRSSGETQYF. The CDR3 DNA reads TGTGCCATCAGGTCCTCGGGAGAGACCCAGTACTTC.

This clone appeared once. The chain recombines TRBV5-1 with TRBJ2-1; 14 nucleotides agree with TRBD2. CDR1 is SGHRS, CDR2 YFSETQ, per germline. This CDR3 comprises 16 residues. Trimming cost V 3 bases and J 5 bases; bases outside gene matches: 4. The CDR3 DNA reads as TGCGCCAGCAGCTCCCGGACTAGCGGGGGGCACAATGAGCAGTTCTTC. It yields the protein CASSSRTSGGHNEQFF.